Each of the 4 T cell receptor beta chains below was sequenced from the same sample in a study of CD8 T cells in ankylosing spondylitis. A single record per CDR3 protein comes from TCRdb applying MiXCR to the 5' RACE reads. This table holds under 950,000 distinct CDR3 sequences, under 20% found once. Whole-study results and caveats: A TCR beta motif made of several highly homologous variants seemed typical of ankylosing spondylitis blood.

Their antigen targets remain unknown. The sample comprised blood, either unsorted or a sorted T cell fraction (not recorded which). The receptors stem from a male donor with ankylosing spondylitis.

The chain recombines TRBV7-9 with TRBJ2-7; a possible D gene is TRBD2 (6 bases). There are 16 residues in the CDR3. With 5 bases removed from V and 2 bases from J, the gap between germline ends came to 19 bases. Germline lookup yields CDR1 SEHNR and CDR2 FQNEAQ (reference sequence). This CDR3 is CASSPATSLAPYEQYF. The CDR3 DNA reads as TGTGCCAGCAGCCCGGCTACTAGCTTGGCCCCCTACGAGCAGTACTTC.

This clonotype was detected a few times. V gene TRBV12-3 or TRBV12-4 combines with J gene TRBJ2-5; 12 nucleotides line up with TRBD1. This CDR3 has 16 residues. V trimming: 1 base; J trimming: 5 bases; junction bases outside the gene matches: 5. The CDR3, as DNA: TGTGCCAGCAGTTTAGTGGGGACAGGGGGCAACGAGACCCAGTACTTC. Protein: CASSLVGTGGNETQYF.

The chain recombines TRBV29-1 with TRBJ2-3, with 10 bases identical to TRBD2. This CDR3 is 13 amino acids long. The junction had 5 bases not matched to a gene; V was cut back by 6 bases and J by 5 bases. Germline assignment: CDR1 SQVTM and CDR2 ANQGSEA. The CDR3 is CSVRAGGGDTQYF. Here the CDR3 DNA reads TGCAGCGTACGAGCGGGAGGGGGAGATACGCAGTATTTT.

V and J are TRBV18 and TRBJ1-5; 9 positions agree with TRBD1. In germline, CDR1 is KGHSH, CDR2 LQKENI. This CDR3 has 21 amino acids. V dropped 1 base and J dropped 2; count of bases not matched to a gene: 18. This chain's CDR3 is CASSPRSKDGTGSSGNQPQHF. Written as DNA, the CDR3 is TGTGCCAGCTCACCACGGTCAAAAGATGGGACAGGGAGTTCGGGCAATCAGCCCCAGCATTTT.